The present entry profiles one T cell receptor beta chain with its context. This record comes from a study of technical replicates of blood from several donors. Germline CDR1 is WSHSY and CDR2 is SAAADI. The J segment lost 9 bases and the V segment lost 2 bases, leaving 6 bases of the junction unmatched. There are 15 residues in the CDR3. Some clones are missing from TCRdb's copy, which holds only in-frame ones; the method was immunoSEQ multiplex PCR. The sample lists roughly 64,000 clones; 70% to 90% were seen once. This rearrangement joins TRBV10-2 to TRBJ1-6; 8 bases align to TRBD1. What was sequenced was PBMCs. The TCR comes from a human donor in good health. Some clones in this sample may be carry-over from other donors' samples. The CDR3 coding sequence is TGCGCCAGCAGTGAGCCAGGACAGGGCGGTTCACCCCTCCACTTT. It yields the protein CASSEPGQGGSPLHF.